Here is one T cell receptor beta chain with its context. The antigen is unknown. The CDR3 has 16 residues. Germline assignment: CDR1 LGHNA and CDR2 YNFKEQ. V was shortened by 0 bases and J by 2 bases, with 12 bases between the two germline ends. This record comes from a study of long-term antiretroviral therapy in people with HIV. Sequencing used immunoSEQ v3.0 at survey level. Assay used: immunoSEQ multiplex PCR; TCRdb lists only in-frame clones, some missing. The table records about 2,000 clones, almost 90% of them present only once. Study-wide points: Repertoires in HIV (unlike those of controls) had narrower CDR3 length ranges.

The clonotype originates from a woman in her forties or fifties with HIV. The chain has TRBV4-2 and TRBJ2-3; tentatively, D is TRBD1 or TRBD2 (5 bases each). Sample: unsorted PBMCs, taken 0.7 years after starting antiretroviral therapy. The CDR3 here is CASSQEWGNPTDTQYF. The DNA for the CDR3 is TGTGCCAGCAGCCAAGAATGGGGGAATCCCACAGATACGCAGTATTTT.